Listed below are T cell receptor beta chains from one sample, sequenced in a study of human T cells and chemical hapten exposure. TCRdb re-derived calls from the RACE reads in MiXCR, one entry per CDR3 protein. The sample has 280,000 or so distinct CDR3 sequences, approximately 7.5% seen once; the top ten hold more than 1%. The sequenced sample was whole blood, obtained in connection with sensitization to the hapten diphenylcyclopropenone (DPC). The receptors come from a man aged 18 to 30 with alopecia areata. Some clones in this sample may be carry-over from other donors' samples. The CDR3 runs from the conserved cysteine through the conserved F or W. Fields, in order: CDR3 length, D gene, J gene, clone size, V gene, CDR3 DNA, CDR3 protein. A D gene is named only where the DNA matches it firmly. Clone size is given for some rows only: seen once, a few or many times, or a class if the clone is expanded.

CDR3 length: 13; D gene: NA; J gene: TRBJ1-1; clone size: NA; V gene: TRBV29-1; CDR3 DNA: TGCAGCGTGAACAGGGATTTGGAGACTGAAGCTTTCTTT; CDR3 protein: CSVNRDLETEAFF
CDR3 length: 13; D gene: NA; J gene: TRBJ1-1; clone size: many; V gene: TRBV5-1; CDR3 DNA: TGCGCCAGCCAGACACGAGGTGGTACTGAAGCTTTCTTT; CDR3 protein: CASQTRGGTEAFF
CDR3 length: 14; D gene: NA; J gene: TRBJ1-1; clone size: few; V gene: TRBV7-2; CDR3 DNA: TGTGCCAGCAGCACCGTGGGGGAAAGCACTGAAGCTTTCTTT; CDR3 protein: CASSTVGESTEAFF
CDR3 length: 11; D gene: NA; J gene: TRBJ2-3; clone size: NA; V gene: TRBV20-1; CDR3 DNA: TGCAGTGCTACTAGCACAGATACGCAGTATTTT; CDR3 protein: CSATSTDTQYF
CDR3 length: 15; D gene: NA; J gene: TRBJ2-7; clone size: few; V gene: TRBV14; CDR3 DNA: TGTGCCAGCAGCCAAATAGCAGGACTCTCCTACGAGCAGTACTTC; CDR3 protein: CASSQIAGLSYEQYF
CDR3 length: 15; D gene: TRBD1; J gene: TRBJ1-2; clone size: NA; V gene: TRBV14; CDR3 DNA: TGTGCCAGCAGCCAAAGCGGACAGGGCCTCTATGGCTACACCTTC; CDR3 protein: CASSQSGQGLYGYTF
CDR3 length: 15; D gene: NA; J gene: TRBJ1-6; clone size: few; V gene: TRBV9; CDR3 DNA: TGTGCCAGCAGCCCCGGTCTCTCCTATAATTCACCCCTCCACTTT; CDR3 protein: CASSPGLSYNSPLHF
CDR3 length: 13; D gene: NA; J gene: TRBJ2-5; clone size: few; V gene: TRBV5-1; CDR3 DNA: TGCGCCAGCAGCCAAGACATCCAAGAGACCCAGTACTTC; CDR3 protein: CASSQDIQETQYF
CDR3 length: 15; D gene: TRBD2; J gene: TRBJ2-7; clone size: many; V gene: TRBV28; CDR3 DNA: TGTGCCAGCAGTTCCCCGACTAGCGGGGGATACGAGCAGTACTTC; CDR3 protein: CASSSPTSGGYEQYF
CDR3 length: 12; D gene: NA; J gene: TRBJ2-1; clone size: NA; V gene: TRBV7-6; CDR3 DNA: TGTGCCAGCAGCTTTTCAGGCTATGAGCAGTTCTTC; CDR3 protein: CASSFSGYEQFF
CDR3 length: 15; D gene: TRBD1; J gene: TRBJ1-3; clone size: few; V gene: TRBV7-8; CDR3 DNA: TGTGCCAGCAGCGAAGACAGGGACTCTGGAAACACCATATATTTT; CDR3 protein: CASSEDRDSGNTIYF
CDR3 length: 16; D gene: NA; J gene: TRBJ1-4; clone size: few; V gene: TRBV6-5; CDR3 DNA: TGTGCCAGCAGTTGGTCTTCGTCCCCAACTAATGAAAAACTGTTTTTT; CDR3 protein: CASSWSSSPTNEKLFF
CDR3 length: 16; D gene: TRBD1; J gene: TRBJ1-5; clone size: NA; V gene: TRBV7-9; CDR3 DNA: TGTGCCAGCAGCTATTTCCAGGGGGGGAACAATCAGCCCCAGCATTTT; CDR3 protein: CASSYFQGGNNQPQHF
CDR3 length: 11; D gene: NA; J gene: TRBJ1-1; clone size: few; V gene: TRBV20-1; CDR3 DNA: TGCAGTGCTTCTGGGGACACTGAAGCTTTCTTT; CDR3 protein: CSASGDTEAFF
CDR3 length: 19; D gene: NA; J gene: TRBJ2-7; clone size: NA; V gene: TRBV5-1; CDR3 DNA: TGCGCCAGCAGCTACACTCTTCAGACTAGTCTAGGGGGGCACTACGAGCAGTACTTC; CDR3 protein: CASSYTLQTSLGGHYEQYF
CDR3 length: 17; D gene: TRBD2; J gene: TRBJ2-1; clone size: NA; V gene: TRBV7-2; CDR3 DNA: TGTGCCAGCAGCTCCACTAGCGGGGGGGCCTCCTACAATGAGCAGTTCTTC; CDR3 protein: CASSSTSGGASYNEQFF
CDR3 length: 16; D gene: NA; J gene: TRBJ1-1; clone size: many; V gene: TRBV3-1; CDR3 DNA: TGTGCCAGCAGCCAACTGGGCAGGGGTAAAGGCACTGAAGCTTTCTTT; CDR3 protein: CASSQLGRGKGTEAFF
CDR3 length: 15; D gene: NA; J gene: TRBJ2-2; clone size: many; V gene: TRBV29-1; CDR3 DNA: TGCAGCGGACAGGGGTCCGCGGGGGATCACGGGGAGCTGTTTTTT; CDR3 protein: CSGQGSAGDHGELFF
CDR3 length: 19; D gene: NA; J gene: TRBJ2-6; clone size: few; V gene: TRBV4-1; CDR3 DNA: TGCGCCAGCAGCCAAGATCTTAGGACTTTCAGCTCTGGGGCCAACGTCCTGACTTTC; CDR3 protein: CASSQDLRTFSSGANVLTF
CDR3 length: 13; D gene: NA; J gene: TRBJ1-1; clone size: many; V gene: TRBV12-3/TRBV12-4; CDR3 DNA: TGTGCCAGGTCCGCGAAGGGTAAAACTGAAGCTTTCTTT; CDR3 protein: CARSAKGKTEAFF
CDR3 length: 15; D gene: NA; J gene: TRBJ2-5; clone size: few; V gene: TRBV5-1; CDR3 DNA: TGCGCCAGCAGCTTGGGGGCCAATTCAATTGAGACCCAGTACTTC; CDR3 protein: CASSLGANSIETQYF
CDR3 length: 14; D gene: TRBD2; J gene: TRBJ2-3; clone size: few; V gene: TRBV10-3; CDR3 DNA: TGTGCCATCAGTGACCGGGGGGGCACAGATACGCAGTATTTT; CDR3 protein: CAISDRGGTDTQYF
CDR3 length: 12; D gene: NA; J gene: TRBJ1-1; clone size: NA; V gene: TRBV27; CDR3 DNA: TGTGCCAGCAGTTCCCTCCGGGCTGAAGCTTTCTTT; CDR3 protein: CASSSLRAEAFF
CDR3 length: 19; D gene: TRBD1; J gene: TRBJ1-6; clone size: many; V gene: TRBV6-1; CDR3 DNA: TGTGCCAGCAGTGAAAACCCGGGACAGGGGGCAGATACTGCTTCACCCCTCCACTTT; CDR3 protein: CASSENPGQGADTASPLHF
CDR3 length: 16; D gene: TRBD2; J gene: TRBJ2-1; clone size: once; V gene: TRBV7-9; CDR3 DNA: TGTGCCAGCAGCTTAGCTAGCGGGGGGAGGCGCGGAGAGCAGTTCTTC; CDR3 protein: CASSLASGGRRGEQFF
CDR3 length: 11; D gene: NA; J gene: TRBJ2-2; clone size: many; V gene: TRBV29-1; CDR3 DNA: TGCAGCGTTTATAACACCGGGGAGCTGTTTTTT; CDR3 protein: CSVYNTGELFF
CDR3 length: 15; D gene: NA; J gene: TRBJ2-4; clone size: many; V gene: TRBV6-6; CDR3 DNA: TGTGCCAGCAGTTACTCAACAGGGGCCAAAAACATTCAGTACTTC; CDR3 protein: CASSYSTGAKNIQYF
CDR3 length: 17; D gene: NA; J gene: TRBJ1-3; clone size: NA; V gene: TRBV7-2; CDR3 DNA: TGTGCCAGCAGCTTAAGCGGCGCCGGCAGTGCTGGAAACACCATATATTTT; CDR3 protein: CASSLSGAGSAGNTIYF
CDR3 length: 13; D gene: NA; J gene: TRBJ2-7; clone size: few; V gene: TRBV6-2/TRBV6-3; CDR3 DNA: TGTGCCACCTTGGGCCCGAGCAGCTACGAGCAGTACTTC; CDR3 protein: CATLGPSSYEQYF
CDR3 length: 16; D gene: TRBD1; J gene: TRBJ2-1; clone size: NA; V gene: TRBV4-1; CDR3 DNA: TGCGCCAGCAGCCCATTCAACAGGGGGGCTTACAATGAGCAGTTCTTC; CDR3 protein: CASSPFNRGAYNEQFF
CDR3 length: 18; D gene: TRBD1; J gene: TRBJ1-6; clone size: few; V gene: TRBV20-1; CDR3 DNA: TGCAGTGCTAGAGCGGACAGGATGATGAGCTCCTATAATTCACCCCTCCACTTT; CDR3 protein: CSARADRMMSSYNSPLHF
CDR3 length: 15; D gene: NA; J gene: TRBJ2-2; clone size: few; V gene: TRBV9; CDR3 DNA: TGTGCCAGCAGCGTAGGCGGGGCGAACACCGGGGAGCTGTTTTTT; CDR3 protein: CASSVGGANTGELFF
CDR3 length: 15; D gene: TRBD2; J gene: TRBJ2-1; clone size: few; V gene: TRBV20-1; CDR3 DNA: TGCAGTGCTGGGAATAGCGGGGCCACGGTCAATGAGCAGTTCTTC; CDR3 protein: CSAGNSGATVNEQFF
CDR3 length: 12; D gene: TRBD1; J gene: TRBJ2-7; clone size: few; V gene: TRBV5-1; CDR3 DNA: TGCGCCAGCAGCTTCCCAGGGGGTGAGCAGTACTTC; CDR3 protein: CASSFPGGEQYF
CDR3 length: 12; D gene: NA; J gene: TRBJ1-4; clone size: NA; V gene: TRBV6-2/TRBV6-3; CDR3 DNA: TGTGCCAGCGCCAGAAACCCGGAAAAACTGTTTTTT; CDR3 protein: CASARNPEKLFF
CDR3 length: 16; D gene: NA; J gene: TRBJ2-1; clone size: NA; V gene: TRBV20-1; CDR3 DNA: TGCAGTGCTCATTGGAAGTGGGGGGGGCCACCATCGCAGTTGGTCTTC; CDR3 protein: CSAHWKWGGPPSQLVF
CDR3 length: 12; D gene: NA; J gene: TRBJ1-1; clone size: NA; V gene: TRBV7-3; CDR3 DNA: TGTGCCAGCAGCTTAATGGGAAATGAAGCTTTCTTT; CDR3 protein: CASSLMGNEAFF
CDR3 length: 14; D gene: NA; J gene: TRBJ1-1; clone size: many; V gene: TRBV20-1; CDR3 DNA: TGCAGTGCTCGGGCCGGATGGGAGAACACTGAAGCTTTCTTT; CDR3 protein: CSARAGWENTEAFF
CDR3 length: 20; D gene: TRBD1; J gene: TRBJ2-3; clone size: few; V gene: TRBV7-2; CDR3 DNA: TGTGCCAGCAGCCCCCCAGGACAGGGTAGAAGTCCCCGGGACACAGATACGCAGTATTTT; CDR3 protein: CASSPPGQGRSPRDTDTQYF
CDR3 length: 17; D gene: TRBD2; J gene: TRBJ2-3; clone size: many; V gene: TRBV18; CDR3 DNA: TGTGCCAGCTCACCAAGTCCTAGCGGGGGCTCCACAGATACGCAGTATTTT; CDR3 protein: CASSPSPSGGSTDTQYF
CDR3 length: 14; D gene: NA; J gene: TRBJ2-5; clone size: NA; V gene: TRBV7-8; CDR3 DNA: TGTGCCAGCAGCTCATTGAGTGATTTTGAGACCCAGTACTTC; CDR3 protein: CASSSLSDFETQYF
CDR3 length: 12; D gene: NA; J gene: TRBJ1-2; clone size: NA; V gene: TRBV20-1; CDR3 DNA: TGCAGTGCTAGATCAGGTCCTTATGGCTACACCTTC; CDR3 protein: CSARSGPYGYTF
CDR3 length: 11; D gene: NA; J gene: TRBJ2-1; clone size: NA; V gene: TRBV29-1; CDR3 DNA: TGCAGCGATTTGTCAGGGAGTGAGCAGTTCTTC; CDR3 protein: CSDLSGSEQFF
CDR3 length: 17; D gene: NA; J gene: TRBJ1-5; clone size: few; V gene: TRBV4-3; CDR3 DNA: TGCGCCAGCAGCCCGGGACCGCCAAAGTCTAGCAATCAGCCCCAGCATTTT; CDR3 protein: CASSPGPPKSSNQPQHF
CDR3 length: 14; D gene: TRBD1; J gene: TRBJ1-2; clone size: NA; V gene: TRBV28; CDR3 DNA: TGTGCCAGCAGTTTACAGGGGGGCAACTATGGCTACACCTTC; CDR3 protein: CASSLQGGNYGYTF
CDR3 length: 15; D gene: NA; J gene: TRBJ2-5; clone size: NA; V gene: TRBV7-2; CDR3 DNA: TGTGCCAGCAGCCCTGCCAGGGAATTAAAAGAGACCCAGTACTTC; CDR3 protein: CASSPARELKETQYF
CDR3 length: 15; D gene: NA; J gene: TRBJ1-1; clone size: NA; V gene: TRBV7-2; CDR3 DNA: TGTGCCAGCAGAGCCCGAAGGGGAATCCCCACTGAAGCTTTCTTT; CDR3 protein: CASRARRGIPTEAFF
CDR3 length: 11; D gene: NA; J gene: TRBJ2-1; clone size: many; V gene: TRBV6-2/TRBV6-3; CDR3 DNA: TGTGCCAGCAGTCCCCACAATGAGCAGTTCTTC; CDR3 protein: CASSPHNEQFF
CDR3 length: 13; D gene: NA; J gene: TRBJ2-7; clone size: few; V gene: TRBV7-8; CDR3 DNA: TGTGCCAGCAGCCTCCCCGAAATCTACGAGCAGTACTTC; CDR3 protein: CASSLPEIYEQYF
CDR3 length: 16; D gene: TRBD1; J gene: TRBJ1-5; clone size: NA; V gene: TRBV4-2; CDR3 DNA: TGTGCCAGCAGCCAAGAGATAGGACAGGGTGGTCAGCCCCAGCATTTT; CDR3 protein: CASSQEIGQGGQPQHF
CDR3 length: 14; D gene: NA; J gene: TRBJ2-3; clone size: NA; V gene: TRBV5-5; CDR3 DNA: TGTGCCAGCAGCTTGTTTCGGCGCACAGATACGCAGTATTTT; CDR3 protein: CASSLFRRTDTQYF
CDR3 length: 15; D gene: TRBD1; J gene: TRBJ1-2; clone size: few; V gene: TRBV9; CDR3 DNA: TGTGCCAGCAGCCTTCGACAGGGGTATAACTATGGCTACACCTTC; CDR3 protein: CASSLRQGYNYGYTF
CDR3 length: 14; D gene: NA; J gene: TRBJ1-1; clone size: NA; V gene: TRBV12-5; CDR3 DNA: TGTGCTAGTGCTCTTCCTCCCGGACACACTGAAGCTTTCTTT; CDR3 protein: CASALPPGHTEAFF
CDR3 length: 12; D gene: NA; J gene: TRBJ2-2; clone size: many; V gene: TRBV29-1; CDR3 DNA: TGCAGCGTTGCGGCGCAAACCGGGGAGCTGTTTTTT; CDR3 protein: CSVAAQTGELFF
CDR3 length: 16; D gene: NA; J gene: TRBJ2-3; clone size: NA; V gene: TRBV11-2; CDR3 DNA: TGTGCCAGCAGCTCCATATCCGGTCTCCCCACAGATACGCAGTATTTT; CDR3 protein: CASSSISGLPTDTQYF
CDR3 length: 18; D gene: TRBD1; J gene: TRBJ2-3; clone size: many; V gene: TRBV7-8; CDR3 DNA: TGTGCCAGCAGCTTAGTATTCGCAGGGGGTGAGGGCACAGATACGCAGTATTTT; CDR3 protein: CASSLVFAGGEGTDTQYF
CDR3 length: 16; D gene: NA; J gene: TRBJ2-1; clone size: many; V gene: TRBV7-8; CDR3 DNA: TGTGCCAGCAGCTCGCCCCGTGGGCTCTCCTACAATGAGCAGTTCTTC; CDR3 protein: CASSSPRGLSYNEQFF